The clone carrying this T cell receptor (beta chain) was seen a handful of times. The junction had 2 bases not matched to a gene; V was cut back by 3 bases and J by 1 base. The germline CDR1 and CDR2 sequences are SQVTM and ANQGSEA. The CDR3 length is 15 residues. This sample is drawn from a study of CD8+ T cells in alopecia areata. After isolation, RNA underwent reverse transcription to generate cDNA as the sequencing template. Here immunoSEQ multiplex PCR was the method, and the copy in TCRdb shows in-frame clones only, minus some. The table includes around 98,000 clones, 35% to 45% detected once. The origin of this receptor is a human donor with alopecia areata. V usage is TRBV29-1 and J usage is TRBJ2-3, with 12 bases lining up with TRBD2. The sequenced sample consisted of CD4+ T cells sorted from blood. CDR3 residues: CSVERTSGGTDTQYF. For the CDR3, the DNA is TGCAGCGTTGAGCGGACTAGCGGGGGCACAGATACGCAGTATTTT.